This T cell receptor beta chain is from a study of T-cell reconstitution after alpha-beta-depleted transplantation in children. Regarding the study as a whole: At around two months after transplant, the alpha-beta T cells were reportedly derived from several hundred expanded clones that came from non-depleted graft cells. The study traced high day-60 TCRbeta diversity in some patients to surviving recipient T cells and thymic progenitors. Newly made T cells mostly supplied T-cell counts and diversity one year after transplant.

This clonotype was seen a few times. Its specificity is unknown. Molecular barcoding with unique molecular identifiers was used for the TCRbeta library. TCRdb fed the PCR reads into MiXCR, producing one record per CDR3 protein. The data contain 580,000 or so distinct CDR3 sequences, more than 20% of them seen just once; the ten biggest clones take up 13% to 15%. The V gene's germline CDR1 is DFQATT and CDR2 SNEGSKA (reference sequence). This CDR3 is 18 amino acids long. Trimming stripped 5 bases from V and 7 bases from J, with 30 bases between. The J gene is TRBJ2-1, the V gene TRBV20-1; perhaps TRBD2 as D (6 bases). This clonotype was sampled from a boy less than two years old who had a stem cell transplant for acute myeloid leukemia, so the T cells may come from the graft donor. This sample comprised PBMCs, mostly from graft donor cells, obtained 360 days after TCRalphabeta/CD19-depleted stem cell transplant. The CDR3 sequence is CSAGLFLRRGRGVNEQFF. CDR3 nucleotides: TGCAGTGCTGGGCTATTTCTCAGGCGGGGACGAGGGGTGAATGAGCAGTTCTTC.